This TCR beta chain was found in a study of T cell changes during pregnancy in multiple sclerosis. TCRdb's table, derived via immunoSEQ multiplex PCR, lists solely in-frame clones and lacks some. The sample has tens of thousands of clones, around 92% seen once. Sequences were derived from peripheral blood, sampled in the second trimester of pregnancy. The source of this sequence is a female donor in good health, enrolled as a control in a pregnancy study.

This CDR3 is CACLRQGLANNEQFF. CDR3 nucleotides: TGTGCCTGCCTGAGACAGGGACTAGCGAACAATGAGCAGTTCTTC. The chain joins TRBV30 to TRBJ2-1; 10 bases map to TRBD2. The trim removed 6 bases at V and 5 bases at J, leaving 10 bases unmatched. The CDR3 spans 15 residues. The germline V gene encodes CDR1 GTSNPN and CDR2 SVGIG (reference sequence).